Listed below are T cell receptor beta chains from one sample, sequenced in a study of T cells after yellow fever vaccination. One entry per CDR3 protein, called by TCRdb with MiXCR from the 5' RACE reads. The sample contains some 110,000 distinct CDR3 sequences, approximately 8.4% of which appear only once. This specimen was CD8+ T cells sorted from PBMCs, taken 45 days after the yellow fever booster vaccination. Receptor source: a man aged 25-45 years who received the YFV17D yellow fever vaccine. Each CDR3 is given with its conserved first and last residue. D genes are given only for firm matches. The size field is filled for only some rows; it gives once, few, many or a size class.

CDR3nt,CDR3aa,d_gene,abundance,j_gene,v_gene
TGTGCCTGGAGTTTCTATGGCGGGGGCACAGATACGCAGTATTTT,CAWSFYGGGTDTQYF,NA,NA,TRBJ2-3,TRBV30
TGTGCCAGCAACGGGCCGACTAACATTCAGTACTTC,CASNGPTNIQYF,NA,many,TRBJ2-4,TRBV12-3/TRBV12-4
TGTGCCAGCAGCCGAGCGGGAGTGGAGACCCAGTACTTC,CASSRAGVETQYF,TRBD2,many,TRBJ2-5,TRBV6-2/TRBV6-3
TGTGCCTTCCTCTCCGGGGGGCATGGTGGCTACACCTTC,CAFLSGGHGGYTF,NA,many,TRBJ1-2,TRBV7-8
TGTGCCAGCAGTTACTCGATACTACTTAGCTCCTACAATGAGCAGTTCTTC,CASSYSILLSSYNEQFF,NA,many,TRBJ2-1,TRBV6-5
TGTGCCAGCAGCTCCCCAGCGGGGTCCACAGATACGCAGTATTTT,CASSSPAGSTDTQYF,TRBD2,NA,TRBJ2-3,TRBV7-9
TGTGCCAGCAGCGTAGCAGGGACCGAAGAGACCCAGTACTTC,CASSVAGTEETQYF,NA,NA,TRBJ2-5,TRBV9
TGTGCCAGCAGTGAGAGCGGAGCTCACACAGATACGCAGTATTTT,CASSESGAHTDTQYF,NA,few,TRBJ2-3,TRBV9
TGCGCCAGCAGCTCCGGGACGGGGGTTGGATACGAGCAGTACTTC,CASSSGTGVGYEQYF,NA,NA,TRBJ2-7,TRBV5-1
TGTGCCAGCAGCTCTCCCGGACCGCTTTCTGGGGCCAACGTCCTGACTTTC,CASSSPGPLSGANVLTF,NA,few,TRBJ2-6,TRBV7-8
TGCAGCGTTGACCAAGGACAGATAACTAGCACAGATACGCAGTATTTT,CSVDQGQITSTDTQYF,NA,many,TRBJ2-3,TRBV29-1
TGTGCCAGCAGCGATCGCCGGGGTGAGACTAGCGGGAGGTCCAATGAGCAGTTCTTC,CASSDRRGETSGRSNEQFF,TRBD2,few,TRBJ2-1,TRBV4-2
TGCGCCAGCAGCTTGGTCTATGCCCGGGGGCGCAACAATGAGCAGTTCTTC,CASSLVYARGRNNEQFF,NA,many,TRBJ2-1,TRBV5-1
TGTGCCAGCCAGGGCGGGAGGGGGGCAAATGAGCAGTTCTTC,CASQGGRGANEQFF,TRBD2,many,TRBJ2-1,TRBV7-6
TGTGCCAGCAGTCAAGTCTACGAGCAGTACTTC,CASSQVYEQYF,NA,many,TRBJ2-7,TRBV28
TGTGCCATCAGTGAGGCGGCGACGGGACATAAGAACACTGAAGCTTTCTTT,CAISEAATGHKNTEAFF,NA,many,TRBJ1-1,TRBV10-3
TGTGCCAGCAGCTCCCTACCCGGGGAGCTGTTTTTT,CASSSLPGELFF,NA,many,TRBJ2-2,TRBV7-2
TGTGCCAGCAGCCATCGACTAGCGGGAGGCCAGCCTACCTACGAGCAGTACTTC,CASSHRLAGGQPTYEQYF,TRBD2,many,TRBJ2-7,TRBV4-2
TGCGCCAGCAGCCTCAGGACTAGCGGGAGAGGGGATGAGCAGTTCTTC,CASSLRTSGRGDEQFF,TRBD2,many,TRBJ2-1,TRBV4-3
TGTGCCAGCAGCTTAGTAGTCGGCCCCGGGGAGCTGTTTTTT,CASSLVVGPGELFF,NA,many,TRBJ2-2,TRBV7-6
TGTGCCAGCAGCTTAGACCCGGCAGGACCGCTGCTCGTGGAGCAGTACTTC,CASSLDPAGPLLVEQYF,NA,NA,TRBJ2-7,TRBV7-9
TGTGCCAGCAGTACCGCGTCTCAGAATGAGCAGTTCTTC,CASSTASQNEQFF,NA,many,TRBJ2-1,TRBV27
TGTGCCAGCAGGCCCTGGGAAGGGGGAACCTACAATGAGCAGTTCTTC,CASRPWEGGTYNEQFF,NA,many,TRBJ2-1,TRBV12-3/TRBV12-4
TGTGCCAGCAGCCCCGGTTACTATGGCTACACCTTC,CASSPGYYGYTF,NA,many,TRBJ1-2,TRBV7-2
TGTGCCAGCAGCTTCCCCCGACAGGGGCATGAGCAGTTCTTC,CASSFPRQGHEQFF,TRBD1,NA,TRBJ2-1,TRBV5-6
TGTGCCAGCATTGAGTACACCGGGGAGCTGTTTTTT,CASIEYTGELFF,NA,many,TRBJ2-2,TRBV12-3/TRBV12-4
TGCAGTGCTAGGGGCAGGGAGGTCTATGGCTACACCTTC,CSARGREVYGYTF,NA,many,TRBJ1-2,TRBV20-1
TGTGCCAGCAGCCAAGACGGCGGGGCCGCCAATGAGCAGTTCTTC,CASSQDGGAANEQFF,NA,NA,TRBJ2-1,TRBV3-1
TGTGCTAGCAGCCAGTTGGACGGTTCTGAAGCTTTCTTT,CASSQLDGSEAFF,NA,many,TRBJ1-1,TRBV7-7
TGTGCCAGCAGTTTTACAGGGACTAGCGGGAGAAGGGAGCAGTACTTC,CASSFTGTSGRREQYF,TRBD2,many,TRBJ2-7,TRBV27
TGTGCCAGCATCCCCTCGCCCCATTCGGGGGCCAACGTCCTGACTTTC,CASIPSPHSGANVLTF,NA,many,TRBJ2-6,TRBV6-1
TGTGCCAGCAGCGCTTACCCTGGGACACATTTTAAAGGCTCCTACAATGAGCAGTTCTTC,CASSAYPGTHFKGSYNEQFF,NA,few,TRBJ2-1,TRBV12-3/TRBV12-4
TGTGCCAGCAGTTTAGTGGACAGGAGTGATCAGCCCCAGCATTTT,CASSLVDRSDQPQHF,TRBD1,NA,TRBJ1-5,TRBV12-3/TRBV12-4
TGTGCCAGCAGCACTTGGACAGGGGGGAGCACCGGGGAGCTGTTTTTT,CASSTWTGGSTGELFF,TRBD1,few,TRBJ2-2,TRBV7-9
TGTGCCAGCAGCGTACTTGCTAGCGGCTACTACGAGCAGTACTTC,CASSVLASGYYEQYF,TRBD2,many,TRBJ2-7,TRBV9
TGCAGCGCGGGACAGGGCCGAGAGACCCAGTACTTC,CSAGQGRETQYF,TRBD1,many,TRBJ2-5,TRBV29-1
TGTGCCAGCAGTTACATTGGAGGGGCCCTCACCGGGGAGCTGTTTTTT,CASSYIGGALTGELFF,NA,NA,TRBJ2-2,TRBV6-5
TGTGCCAGCAGTTTGCTAGCGGGAGGGTATGTCTATGAGCAGTTCTTC,CASSLLAGGYVYEQFF,TRBD2,many,TRBJ2-1,TRBV27
TGCAGTGCTGGGGTCGTGAACACCGGGGAGCTGTTTTTT,CSAGVVNTGELFF,NA,many,TRBJ2-2,TRBV20-1
TGCGCCAGCACAACCGGGGACAGGGTGGACATTCAGTACTTC,CASTTGDRVDIQYF,TRBD1,many,TRBJ2-4,TRBV5-1
TGTGCCAGCTCACCAACGGGAGAAGTATCATATGGTCCCATCGAGCAGTACTTC,CASSPTGEVSYGPIEQYF,NA,many,TRBJ2-7,TRBV18